This T cell receptor (beta chain) was recorded in a study of blood T cell repertoires in COVID-19. About the study: PBMCs, B-cell-depleted T cells, or T cells were the source of the cDNA or gDNA that made up the material.

The germline gives CDR1 SGHVS, CDR2 FNYEAQ. V gave up 5 bases and J gave up 8 bases, with 18 bases separating them. This CDR3 contains 14 residues. Patients at the Seattle site were enrolled during active infection and followed longitudinally. Only one count was recorded for this clone. Measured with immunoSEQ multiplex PCR; TCRdb has only the in-frame clones, and not every one. The table lists 70,000 or so clones, 65% to 85% of them singletons, with under 15% in the top ten. The sample taken for sequencing was peripheral blood. The clonotype originates from a man aged 55-75 years with COVID-19, enrolled during active disease. The chain has TRBV7-6 and TRBJ1-2; TRBD1 is a possible D gene (6 bases). The CDR3 is CASSPDFLGAGYTF. In DNA, the CDR3 is TGTGCCAGCAGCCCAGACTTCTTGGGGGCCGGCTACACCTTC.